These T cell receptor beta chains were read from a single sample in a study of T-cell memory formation after mild COVID-19. Each CDR3 protein is one row after TCRdb ran MiXCR on the 5' RACE reads. The sample lists a few hundred thousand distinct CDR3 sequences, roughly 17% occurring once. The source material was PBMCs or a T cell subset sorted from them (not recorded which). The receptors were sampled from a man younger than 35 who had mild COVID-19 (a few samples of this study predate the infection). Cell type and time point are not known. CDR3s include the opening cysteine and the closing phenylalanine or tryptophan. D genes are given only for firm matches. The size of a clone is reported for some rows only, either as once, few or many, or as a class for expanded clones.

size,V,J,D,DNA,CDR3
-,TRBV7-2,TRBJ2-6,-,TGTGCCAGCAGCTTAGGTCCCATGGCTGGGGCCAACGTCCTGACTTTC,CASSLGPMAGANVLTF
-,TRBV12-3/TRBV12-4,TRBJ2-3,-,TGTGCCAGCAGTTTGGTCGGTACTAGGACAGATACGCAGTATTTT,CASSLVGTRTDTQYF
many,TRBV4-3,TRBJ2-1,TRBD2,TGCGCCAGCAGCCAACCTAGCGGGGGCCTCAATGAGCAGTTCTTC,CASSQPSGGLNEQFF
few,TRBV5-6,TRBJ2-3,TRBD2,TGTGCCAGCAGCTTGCACGGGGGGGCAGATACGCAGTATTTT,CASSLHGGADTQYF
-,TRBV5-1,TRBJ1-3,-,TGCGCCAGCAGCTTGGACAGTTTCTCTGGAAACACCATATATTTT,CASSLDSFSGNTIYF
few,TRBV4-3,TRBJ2-2,-,TGCGCCAGCAGCCGTAGGGATTTAGGGTTTACCGGGGAGCTGTTTTTT,CASSRRDLGFTGELFF
few,TRBV4-3,TRBJ1-6,TRBD1,TGCGCCAGCAGCCAAGATACAGGGGTGGGGGGCTCACCCCTCCACTTT,CASSQDTGVGGSPLHF
many,TRBV30,TRBJ2-1,-,TGTGCCTGGAGTGTACCGGGGGATGAGCAGTTCTTC,CAWSVPGDEQFF
many,TRBV7-3,TRBJ2-1,-,TGTGCCAGCAGCTCAGACTGTAATTTAACCTACAATGAGCAGTTCTTC,CASSSDCNLTYNEQFF
few,TRBV29-1,TRBJ1-2,TRBD1,TGCAGCGGGGCGGAGGGGGCGGTTGGCTACACCTTC,CSGAEGAVGYTF
few,TRBV6-5,TRBJ2-7,-,TGTGCCAGCAGTTATACAGGGAAGCAGTACTTC,CASSYTGKQYF
-,TRBV12-3/TRBV12-4,TRBJ2-3,TRBD1,TGTGCCAGCAGTCCGCGGGACAGGGAAAGCACAGATACGCAGTATTTT,CASSPRDRESTDTQYF
few,TRBV7-2,TRBJ1-5,-,TGTGCCAGCAGCTTGTCCGCCGGCAATCAGCCCCAGCATTTT,CASSLSAGNQPQHF
few,TRBV7-9,TRBJ2-4,-,TGTGCCAGCAGCTTAGGATTCCCAGCCAAAAACATTCAGTACTTC,CASSLGFPAKNIQYF
-,TRBV20-1,TRBJ1-2,-,TGCAGTGCTAGCAGGGACTATGGCTACACCTTC,CSASRDYGYTF
-,TRBV6-6,TRBJ1-2,TRBD1,TGTGCCAGCAGTTACGGACAGGGGGCGTTTGGCTACACCTTC,CASSYGQGAFGYTF
few,TRBV11-2,TRBJ2-3,TRBD2,TGTGCCAGCAGCTTCCTCGGACTAGCGGGGGGGCCCTCAGATACGCAGTATTTT,CASSFLGLAGGPSDTQYF
many,TRBV2,TRBJ1-1,-,TGTGCCAGTGGGAAAGGCACTGAAGCTTTCTTT,CASGKGTEAFF
few,TRBV25-1,TRBJ2-3,-,TGTGCCAGCAGTGAATGGGGGTCCGCGGATACGCAGTATTTT,CASSEWGSADTQYF
-,TRBV12-3/TRBV12-4,TRBJ2-3,TRBD1,TGTGCCAGCAGTAATGGACAGGGCACAGATACGCAGTATTTT,CASSNGQGTDTQYF
few,TRBV5-1,TRBJ1-1,-,TGCGCCAGCAGCTTGGAGAGTCGGGGTAGAATAGCTTTCTTT,CASSLESRGRIAFF
few,TRBV20-1,TRBJ2-4,TRBD2,TGCAGTGCTAGAGATTTGACTAGCGGGTTCCTAGCCAAAAACATTCAGTACTTC,CSARDLTSGFLAKNIQYF
-,TRBV27,TRBJ2-2,-,TGTGCCAGTAAAAACCGAGAAACCGGGGAGCTGTTTTTT,CASKNRETGELFF
-,TRBV12-3/TRBV12-4,TRBJ1-1,TRBD1,TGTGCCAGCAGTTCTACAGGGGGGACGAACACTGAAGCTTTCTTT,CASSSTGGTNTEAFF